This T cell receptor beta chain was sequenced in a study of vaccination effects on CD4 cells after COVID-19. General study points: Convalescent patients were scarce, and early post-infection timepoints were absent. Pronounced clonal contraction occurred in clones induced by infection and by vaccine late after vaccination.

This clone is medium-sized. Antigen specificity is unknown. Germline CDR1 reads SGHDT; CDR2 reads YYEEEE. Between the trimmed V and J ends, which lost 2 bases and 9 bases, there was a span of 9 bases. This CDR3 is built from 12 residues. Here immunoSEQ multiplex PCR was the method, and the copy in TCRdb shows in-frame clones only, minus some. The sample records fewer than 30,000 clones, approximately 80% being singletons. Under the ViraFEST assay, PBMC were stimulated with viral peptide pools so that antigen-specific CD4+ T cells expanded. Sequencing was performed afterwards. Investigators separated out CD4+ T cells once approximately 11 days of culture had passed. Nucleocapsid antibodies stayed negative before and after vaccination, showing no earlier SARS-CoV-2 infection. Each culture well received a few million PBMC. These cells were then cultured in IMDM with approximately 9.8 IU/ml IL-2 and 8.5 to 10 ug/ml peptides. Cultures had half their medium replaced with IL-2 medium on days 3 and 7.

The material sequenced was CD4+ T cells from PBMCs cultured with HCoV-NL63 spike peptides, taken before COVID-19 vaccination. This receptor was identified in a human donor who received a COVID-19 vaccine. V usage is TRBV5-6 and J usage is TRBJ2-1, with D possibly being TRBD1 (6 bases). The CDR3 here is CASSFTGREQFF. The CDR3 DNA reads TGTGCCAGCAGCTTTACAGGGCGTGAGCAGTTCTTC. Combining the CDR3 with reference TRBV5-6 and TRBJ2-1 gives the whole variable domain DAGVTQSPTHLIKTRGQQVTLRCSPKSGHDTVSWYQQALGQGPQFIFQYYEEEERQRGNFPDRFSGHQFPNYSSELNVNALLLGDSALYLCASSFTGREQFFGPGTRLTVL.